This T cell receptor (beta chain) stems from a study of OX40 agonist ivuxolimab in advanced cancers. This CDR3 is built from 14 residues. The V and J ends lost 1 base and 7 bases respectively, with 11 bases between them. Germline assignment: CDR1 MNHEY and CDR2 SVGAGI. Generated by immunoSEQ multiplex PCR, the TCRdb table keeps only in-frame clones and is missing some. The sample yields tens of thousands of clones, roughly nine tenths seen once. The chain recombines TRBV6-5 with TRBJ2-1; D is possibly TRBD2 (5 bases). Source: CD4+ or CD8+ T cells sorted from blood, taken in a trial of the OX40 agonist ivuxolimab. The sequence derives from an adult with an advanced solid tumor such as melanoma, head and neck, liver or kidney cancer. CDR3 nucleotides: TGTGCCAGCAGTTACTTTCGGGGTGGGAATGAGCAGTTCTTC. It yields the protein CASSYFRGGNEQFF.